This T cell receptor beta chain was identified during a study of blood T cell repertoires in COVID-19. About the study: PBMCs, B-cell-depleted T cells, or T cells provided the cDNA or gDNA that made up the material.

Cohorts were based on clinical histories the participants reported. Germline CDR1 and CDR2: MNHEY and SVGAGI. The CDR3 consists of 16 residues. V dropped 0 bases and J dropped 5; count of bases not matched to a gene: 9. The authors' processing: Estimated nucleated cell counts came from reference gene primer amplification. The method was immunoSEQ multiplex PCR; TCRdb's version includes in-frame clones alone and lacks a portion of them. The V and J calls and clone size are taken from that table; D and trimming were inferred from the DNA. The table has a few hundred thousand clones, about 88% seen once.

The source of this sequence is a woman under 30 who had been exposed to COVID-19. This chain links TRBV6-5 with TRBJ2-5, with 7 bases that match TRBD1. The sample was PBMCs or T cells enriched from blood (not recorded which). This CDR3 reads CASSYSTGQVGETQYF. DNA of the CDR3: TGTGCCAGCAGTTACTCCACCGGACAGGTTGGGGAGACCCAGTACTTC.